This T cell receptor beta chain originates from a study of Graves' ophthalmopathy and Graves' hyperthyroidism. The CDR3 length is 14 residues. CDR1 is MDHEN and CDR2 is SYDVKM in the germline V gene. The V and J ends lost 6 bases and 1 base respectively, with 12 bases between them. In regard to this clonotype: Its specificity is unknown.

Physicians reached a diagnosis by relying on clinical symptoms, serum thyroxine, TRAb, thyroid ultrasound and orbital computed tomography. Study outcomes and limitations: Most expanded clonotypes from thyroid (those above 0.001 frequency) were also found in blood. With 70.59% sensitivity and approximately 72% specificity, the model predicted ophthalmopathy progression.

RNA transcripts provided the template for amplifying TCR beta CDR3 regions. The library came from an HTBI-primed first-round RT-PCR and a second-round multiplex PCR. TCRdb redid the calling of the multiplex PCR reads with MiXCR, one entry per CDR3 protein. The sample holds 200,000 to 250,000 distinct CDR3 sequences, roughly 27% seen once. The chain recombines TRBV28 with TRBJ2-5, with D possibly TRBD2 on 5 matching bases. The TCR sequence derives from a man aged 50 or older with Graves' ophthalmopathy. The material sequenced was peripheral blood. This chain's CDR3 is CASRPPRAQETQYF. The CDR3 DNA is TGTGCCAGCAGGCCTCCGAGGGCCCAAGAGACCCAGTACTTC.